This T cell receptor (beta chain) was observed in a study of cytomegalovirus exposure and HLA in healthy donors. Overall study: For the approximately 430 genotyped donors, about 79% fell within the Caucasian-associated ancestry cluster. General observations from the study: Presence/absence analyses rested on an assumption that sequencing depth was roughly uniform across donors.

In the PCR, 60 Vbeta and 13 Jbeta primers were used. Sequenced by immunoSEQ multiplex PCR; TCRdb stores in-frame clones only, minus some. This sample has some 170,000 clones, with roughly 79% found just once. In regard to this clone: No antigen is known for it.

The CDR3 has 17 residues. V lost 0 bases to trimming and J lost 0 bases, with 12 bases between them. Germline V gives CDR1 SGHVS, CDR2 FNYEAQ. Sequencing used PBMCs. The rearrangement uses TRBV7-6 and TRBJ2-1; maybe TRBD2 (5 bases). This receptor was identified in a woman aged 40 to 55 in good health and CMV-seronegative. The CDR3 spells CASSLARAISSYNEQFF. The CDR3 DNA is TGTGCCAGCAGCTTAGCGCGGGCCATCTCCTCCTACAATGAGCAGTTCTTC.